Shown below are 8 T cell receptor beta chains from a single sample sequenced in a study of beta chain features in type 1 diabetes. The study reverse transcribed the entire isolated RNA, so it sequenced expressed TCRB transcripts. Data came from immunoSEQ multiplex PCR; TCRdb stores just in-frame clones and leaves some out. The data hold more than 350,000 clones, with about an eighth observed a single time. Sequencing was performed on naive CD4+ T cells from blood. The receptor source for this set is a young woman in good health.

Remarks on this clone: At the DNA level, this CDR3 is encoded by other sequences in the same sample as well. This sequence joins TRBV7-9 and TRBJ2-5; TRBD1 agrees at 10 bases. The CDR3 extends over 14 amino acids. The V gene's germline CDR1 is SEHNR and CDR2 FQNEAQ (reference sequence). V lost 5 bases to trimming and J lost 4 bases; unmatched junction nucleotides: 4. The CDR3 DNA is TGTGCCAGCAGCCGACAGGGGGCTGGAGAGACCCAGTACTTC. Encoded protein: CASSRQGAGETQYF. Full variable domain (rest looked up from reference TRBV7-9 and TRBJ2-5): DTGVSQNPRHKITKRGQNVTFRCDPISEHNRLYWYRQTLGQGPEFLTYFQNEAQLEKSRLLSDRFSAERPKGSFSTLEIQRTEQGDSAMYLCASSRQGAGETQYFGPGTRLLVL.

This clone was seen only a few times. This rearrangement joins TRBV5-1 to TRBJ2-1, with TRBD2 matching 12 bases. With V trimmed by 4 bases and J by 6 bases, 5 bases remained unmatched. The length of the CDR3 is 15 residues. CDR1 SGHRS and CDR2 YFSETQ come from the germline V gene. The CDR3 sequence: CASSQTSGGLNEQFF. CDR3 coding DNA: TGCGCCAGCAGCCAAACTAGCGGGGGGCTCAATGAGCAGTTCTTC.

The gene calls are TRBV7-9 and TRBJ2-4; 9 bases fit TRBD1. The CDR3 extends over 14 amino acids. Germline V gene lookup returns CDR1 SEHNR and CDR2 FQNEAQ (reference sequence). V was clipped by 7 bases and J by 6 bases; unmatched bases: 7. The CDR3 sequence: CASTPAGQGNIQYF. In nucleotides, the CDR3 is TGTGCCAGCACCCCAGCGGGACAGGGAAACATTCAGTACTTC.

The chain links TRBV29-1 to TRBJ2-1; D gene ambiguous. The V gene's germline CDR1 is SQVTM and CDR2 ANQGSEA. The V and J ends lost 5 bases and 7 bases respectively, with 6 bases between them. CDR3 length: 10 residues. The CDR3 DNA follows: TGCAGCGTTCATAGGAATGAGCAGTTCTTC. As protein: CSVHRNEQFF.

This chain links TRBV4-2 with TRBJ2-3; 7 positions match TRBD2. Trimming took 1 base from V and 0 from J; bases not matched to a gene: 7. The CDR3 loop spans 17 amino acids. Looked up from germline, CDR1 is LGHNA and CDR2 is YNFKEQ. DNA for the CDR3: TGTGCCAGCAGCCAAGGGAGCGGGCGGGAGAGCACAGATACGCAGTATTTT. Its translation: CASSQGSGRESTDTQYF.

This clone appeared a few times. The chain couples TRBV5-6 to TRBJ2-1; 8 nucleotides line up with TRBD2. The CDR3 totals 16 residues. J lost 2 bases, V lost 0 bases, and 4 bases had no gene match. From germline, CDR1 is SGHDT and CDR2 YYEEEE. This chain's CDR3 is CASSLGPSGPYNEQFF. For the CDR3, the DNA is TGTGCCAGCAGCTTGGGGCCTAGCGGGCCCTACAATGAGCAGTTCTTC. Complete variable domain (other parts from reference TRBV5-6 and TRBJ2-1): DAGVTQSPTHLIKTRGQQVTLRCSPKSGHDTVSWYQQALGQGPQFIFQYYEEEERQRGNFPDRFSGHQFPNYSSELNVNALLLGDSALYLCASSLGPSGPYNEQFFGPGTRLTVL.

This clone was seen more than once but under ten times. The rearrangement joins TRBV7-9 to TRBJ2-3; D unresolved. CDR1 and CDR2 (germline): SEHNR, FQNEAQ (reference sequence). CDR3 size: 14 residues. Trimming pared 3 bases from V and 7 bases from J, leaving 14 bases between. DNA of the CDR3: TGTGCCAGCAGCTTGTCGGGTTCGGCTAATACGCAGTATTTT. Its protein is CASSLSGSANTQYF.

This clone has only a few counts. This chain joins TRBV7-8 and TRBJ2-1; 9 positions agree with TRBD2. This CDR3 is built from 16 residues. The V segment lost 0 bases and the J segment 10 bases; nucleotides outside the gene matches: 10. Germline V CDR1 and CDR2: SGHVS, FQNEAQ. The CDR3 loop is CASSLAFRREGREQFF. As DNA, the CDR3 is TGTGCCAGCAGCTTAGCCTTCAGGCGGGAGGGCCGGGAGCAGTTCTTC.